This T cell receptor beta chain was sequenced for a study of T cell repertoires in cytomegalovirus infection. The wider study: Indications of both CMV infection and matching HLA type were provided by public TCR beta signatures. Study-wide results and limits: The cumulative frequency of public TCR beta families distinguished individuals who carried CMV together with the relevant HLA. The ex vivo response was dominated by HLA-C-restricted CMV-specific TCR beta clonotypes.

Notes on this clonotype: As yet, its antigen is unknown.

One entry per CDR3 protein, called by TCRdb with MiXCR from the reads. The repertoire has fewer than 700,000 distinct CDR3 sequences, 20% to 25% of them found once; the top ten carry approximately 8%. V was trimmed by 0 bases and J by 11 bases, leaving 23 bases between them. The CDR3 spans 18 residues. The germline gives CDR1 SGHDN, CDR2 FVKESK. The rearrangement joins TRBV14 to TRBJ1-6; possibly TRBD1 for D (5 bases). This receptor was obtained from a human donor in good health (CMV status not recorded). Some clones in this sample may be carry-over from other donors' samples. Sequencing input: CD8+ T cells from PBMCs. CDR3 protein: CASSQDRGKWRGRAPLHF. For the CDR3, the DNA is TGTGCCAGCAGCCAAGATAGAGGCAAGTGGAGGGGTCGGGCACCCCTCCACTTT.